This is a list of T cell receptor beta chains from one sample in a study of beta chain features in type 1 diabetes. The data were produced by immunoSEQ multiplex PCR, yet TCRdb's version contains in-frame clones alone and is incomplete. The sample has around 160,000 clones, roughly 50% seen once. The sample consisted of Tregs from blood. The receptors here all came from a man aged 18 to 29 in good health. The CDR3 runs from the conserved cysteine through the conserved F or W. Each record gives: clone size, J gene, D gene, V gene, CDR3 protein, CDR3 DNA. A D gene is named only where the DNA matches it firmly. Where a row states a size, it is once, few, many or the class of an expanded clone; other rows omit it.

few,TRBJ2-4,TRBD2,TRBV7-9,CASSWEGNIQYF,TGTGCCAGCAGCTGGGAGGGAAACATTCAGTACTTC
-,TRBJ2-7,-,TRBV25-1,CASSPFRGEQYF,TGTGCCAGCAGCCCCTTCCGGGGCGAGCAGTACTTC
-,TRBJ1-1,-,TRBV7-2,CASSFSGGGTEAFF,TGTGCCAGCAGCTTTTCTGGGGGGGGTACTGAAGCTTTCTTT
-,TRBJ2-1,-,TRBV18,CASSPPYTGSDEQFF,TGTGCCAGCTCACCACCGTATACAGGGAGCGATGAGCAGTTCTTC
-,TRBJ1-1,TRBD1,TRBV7-8,CASSGTGDTEAFF,TGTGCCAGCAGCGGGACAGGGGACACTGAAGCTTTCTTT
few,TRBJ2-2,TRBD2,TRBV5-1,CASSYTPRTSGSFTGELFF,TGCGCCAGCAGCTATACTCCCCGGACTAGCGGGAGTTTCACCGGGGAGCTGTTTTTT
-,TRBJ1-6,-,TRBV25-1,CASSEQWSSPLHF,TGTGCCAGCAGTGAACAGTGGAGTTCACCCCTCCACTTT
-,TRBJ2-2,TRBD1,TRBV10-3,CGAQGTGELFF,TGTGGGGCACAGGGGACCGGGGAGCTGTTTTTT
few,TRBJ2-1,TRBD2,TRBV30,CARSLAGGPGTQFF,TGTGCCCGATCGTTGGCGGGGGGGCCGGGTACGCAGTTCTTC
few,TRBJ2-1,TRBD2,TRBV18,CASSRTSGSGSYNEQFF,TGTGCCAGCTCCCGGACTAGCGGGAGTGGTTCCTACAATGAGCAGTTCTTC
few,TRBJ1-2,TRBD1,TRBV2,CASRRTGQNYGYTF,TGTGCCAGCAGGCGGACAGGGCAAAACTATGGCTACACCTTC
-,TRBJ2-1,-,TRBV29-1,CSVVKRASYNEQFF,TGCAGCGTTGTGAAGAGGGCCTCCTACAATGAGCAGTTCTTC
-,TRBJ1-5,-,TRBV10-3,CAISDRGNQPQHF,TGTGCCATCAGTGACAGGGGCAATCAGCCCCAGCATTTT
once,TRBJ1-1,-,TRBV5-1,CASSVFSLRVRTEAFF,TGCGCCAGCAGCGTTTTCTCTCTCAGGGTCAGGACTGAAGCTTTCTTT
few,TRBJ2-7,-,TRBV5-4,CASSLFADSYEQYF,TGTGCCAGCAGCTTATTCGCGGACAGCTACGAGCAGTACTTC
-,TRBJ2-4,TRBD2,TRBV9,CASSVFGLAGDQAIQYF,TGTGCCAGCAGCGTATTTGGACTAGCGGGAGATCAGGCCATTCAGTACTTC
few,TRBJ2-5,-,TRBV15,CATSRRTEAQYF,TGTGCCACCAGCAGACGAACGGAGGCCCAGTACTTC
-,TRBJ1-2,-,TRBV7-2,CASSLVAGVAYTF,TGTGCCAGCAGCTTAGTTGCAGGGGTCGCCTACACCTTC
-,TRBJ2-1,TRBD2,TRBV9,CASSVGGTSGPNEQFF,TGTGCCAGCAGCGTAGGGGGGACTAGCGGCCCCAATGAGCAGTTCTTC
-,TRBJ2-5,-,TRBV19,CASKREPQYF,TGTGCCAGTAAAAGGGAGCCCCAGTACTTC